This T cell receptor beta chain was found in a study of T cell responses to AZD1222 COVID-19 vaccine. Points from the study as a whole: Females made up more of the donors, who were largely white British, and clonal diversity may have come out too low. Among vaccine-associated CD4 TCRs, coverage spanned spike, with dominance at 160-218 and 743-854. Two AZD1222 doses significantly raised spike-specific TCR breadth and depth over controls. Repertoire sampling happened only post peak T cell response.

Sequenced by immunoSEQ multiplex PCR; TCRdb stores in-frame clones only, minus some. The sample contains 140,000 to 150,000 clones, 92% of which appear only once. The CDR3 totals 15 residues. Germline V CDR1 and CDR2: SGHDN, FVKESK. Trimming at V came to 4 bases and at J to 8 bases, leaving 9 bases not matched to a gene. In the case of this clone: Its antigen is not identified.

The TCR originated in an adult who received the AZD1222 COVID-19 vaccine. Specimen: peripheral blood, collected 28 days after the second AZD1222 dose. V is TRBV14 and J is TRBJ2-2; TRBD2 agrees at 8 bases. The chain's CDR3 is CASSLTAGASGELFF. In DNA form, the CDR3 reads TGTGCCAGCAGCCTAACAGCGGGAGCTTCAGGGGAGCTGTTTTTT.